This T cell receptor beta chain emerged from a study of glioma-infiltrating T cells after dendritic cell vaccination. Study-level information: Patients had newly diagnosed or recurrent glioblastoma and received dendritic cell vaccines. The vaccine used monocyte-derived dendritic cells pulsed overnight with autologous tumor lysate.

CDR1 is MGHRA and CDR2 is YSYEKL in the germline V gene. V was cut by 2 bases and J by 7 bases, with 17 bases left in between. This CDR3 contains 16 residues. No glioblastoma patient carried an isocitrate dehydrogenase mutation. Primers: 60 V beta forward and 13 J beta reverse. TCRdb's table, derived via immunoSEQ multiplex PCR, lists solely in-frame clones and lacks some. The sample records tens of thousands of clones, about 85% being singletons. The V and J genes are TRBV4-1 and TRBJ1-4, with unresolved D. The TCR originated in a human donor with glioblastoma. The specimen comprised blood, sampled before dendritic cell vaccination. This CDR3 reads CASSQHADFGSEKLFF. CDR3 coding DNA: TGCGCCAGCAGCCAACACGCGGACTTTGGCAGTGAAAAACTGTTTTTT.